These 18 T cell receptor beta chains were all obtained from the same sample, sequenced in a study of T cells in Graves' hyperthyroidism and ophthalmopathy. Regions amplified from RNA transcripts were the TCR beta CDR3 regions. The TCR CDR3 was amplified in a first-round RT-PCR using the HTBI primer set. TCRdb ran MiXCR on the multiplex PCR reads and lists one entry per CDR3 protein. This table has about 400,000 distinct CDR3 sequences, nearly 15% appearing once. Sequences were obtained from blood. The receptors were sampled from a woman aged 55-69 years with Graves' ophthalmopathy.

Comment on this clonotype: An end of the junction does not agree with germline; a read error may underlie this. The chain is built from TRBV15 and TRBJ2-5; D is undetermined. Germline CDR1 is LNHNV and CDR2 is YYDKDF (reference sequence). The CDR3 is made up of 13 amino acids. CDR3 in amino acids: CATSRDPQEAQYF. The CDR3 DNA sequence: TGTGCCACCAGCAGAGACCCCCAAGAGGCCCAGTACTTC.

This clonotype was seen many times. The chain joins TRBV30 to TRBJ1-4; tentatively, D is TRBD1 (6 bases). The CDR3 contains 15 residues. CDR1 GTSNPN and CDR2 SVGIG come from the germline V gene (reference sequence). The V end was cut by 2 bases, the J end by 8 bases, with 18 bases between. CDR3 in amino acids: CAWSYGSGGQEKLFF. In DNA form, the CDR3 reads TGTGCCTGGAGTTACGGCTCTGGGGGGCAAGAAAAACTGTTTTTT.

This clonotype was found many times. The rearrangement uses TRBV11-2 and TRBJ2-1; D is possibly TRBD2 (6 bases). The V end lost 4 bases, the J end lost 6 bases, and 10 bases lay between the germline ends. The V gene's germline CDR1 is SGHAT and CDR2 FQNNGV. The CDR3 spans 13 residues. CDR3 amino acids: CASSSREINEQFF. The CDR3 DNA is TGTGCCAGCAGCTCCCGGGAGATCAATGAGCAGTTCTTC.

This clonotype appeared many times. This rearrangement joins TRBV20-1 to TRBJ1-4; no reliable D call. This CDR3 has 13 amino acids. The V and J ends lost 5 bases and 4 bases respectively, with 11 bases between them. Per the germline V gene, CDR1 is DFQATT and CDR2 is SNEGSKA (reference sequence). CDR3 in DNA: TGCAGTGCTGCGTGGGCGATTAATGAAAAACTGTTTTTT. Encoded protein: CSAAWAINEKLFF.

In the case of this clonotype: One end of the junction varies from germline; a read error may be responsible. V is TRBV6-1 and J is TRBJ2-7; 8 bases line up with TRBD2. This CDR3 is 16 amino acids long. CDR1 and CDR2 from the germline V gene are MNHNS and SASEGT. The CDR3 DNA follows: TGTGCCAGCAGTGAACGGGGGTGGGCTAGCGGGTACGGGCAGTACTTC. Encoded protein: CASSERGWASGYGQYF.

At least ten counts were recorded for this clonotype. This sequence joins TRBV28 and TRBJ2-6; no clear D. Per the germline V gene, CDR1 is MDHEN and CDR2 is SYDVKM. The V gene lost 4 bases and the J gene lost 3 bases, with 10 bases spanning the gap. This CDR3 is 15 amino acids long. CDR3 in amino acids: CASSSPTHGANVLTF. In DNA, the CDR3 is TGTGCCAGCAGTTCGCCTACGCATGGGGCCAACGTCCTGACTTTC. Looking up the rest from reference TRBV28 and TRBJ2-6 gives the full variable domain: DVKVTQSSRYLVKRTGEKVFLECVQDMDHENMFWYRQDPGLGLRLIYFSYDVKMKEKGDIPEGYSVSREKKERFSLILESASTNQTSMYLCASSSPTHGANVLTFGAGSRLTVL.

This clonotype occurred a few times. The chain has TRBV10-2 and TRBJ2-1, with a tentative D call TRBD1 (6 bases). The ends were cut back, 7 bases at V and 7 bases at J, with 17 bases in the middle. The CDR3 runs to 14 residues. The germline V gene has CDR1 WSHSY and CDR2 SAAADI. The CDR3 sequence: CASTKGLGGNEQFF. The CDR3 DNA reads TGCGCCAGCACTAAGGGGCTAGGGGGTAATGAGCAGTTCTTC.

A few counts support this clonotype. The rearrangement links TRBV24-1 to TRBJ2-7; perhaps TRBD2 as D (5 bases). Germline values: CDR1 KGHDR, CDR2 SFDVKD. The CDR3 is 13 residues long. The V gene lost 4 bases and the J gene lost 5 bases, with 11 bases spanning the gap. The CDR3 spells CATSDLEGDEQYF. DNA for the CDR3: TGTGCCACCAGTGACTTAGAGGGCGACGAGCAGTACTTC.

There are many counts of this clonotype. The chain has TRBV3-1 and TRBJ2-3; D gene uncertain. CDR3 length: 15 residues. V was cut by 4 bases and J by 9 bases, with 20 bases left in between. The germline CDR1 and CDR2 sequences are LGHDT and YNNKEL (reference sequence). CDR3 loop: CASSPAHGGVDTQYF. The CDR3 DNA follows: TGTGCCAGCAGCCCCGCTCACGGTGGCGTCGACACGCAGTATTTT.

This clonotype is a singleton in its sample. This chain links TRBV19 with TRBJ2-1, with a possible D match to TRBD2 (5 bases). V dropped 5 bases and J dropped 9 bases, with 20 bases sitting between them. There are 15 residues in the CDR3. Looked up from germline, CDR1 is LNHDA and CDR2 is SQIVND (reference sequence). The CDR3 region is CASSLLGLKGTEQFF. The CDR3 DNA sequence: TGTGCCAGTAGTCTCCTAGGACTTAAAGGAACTGAGCAGTTCTTC.

This clonotype was found many times. The chain employs TRBV7-2 and TRBJ2-4; 7 bases are shared with TRBD2. Per germline, CDR1 SGHTA and CDR2 FQGNSA. CDR3 length: 13 residues. The V gene end was trimmed by 5 bases and the J gene end by 9 bases; junction bases not matched to a gene: 7. In nucleotides, the CDR3 is TGTGCCAGCAGCCCCAACCAGCGGGGCATTCAGTACTTC. Its translation is CASSPNQRGIQYF. Using reference TRBV7-2 and TRBJ2-4 for the parts outside the CDR3, the full variable domain is GAGVSQSPSNKVTEKGKDVELRCDPISGHTALYWYRQSLGQGLEFLIYFQGNSAPDKSGLPSDRFSAERTGGSVSTLTIQRTQQEDSAVYLCASSPNQRGIQYFGAGTRLSVL.

This clonotype has ten or more counts. The chain combines TRBV6-1 with TRBJ1-1; tentative D call: TRBD1 (6 bases). V was pared by 4 bases and J by 0 bases, with 12 bases between. Germline CDR1 is MNHNS and CDR2 is SASEGT. CDR3 size: 15 residues. CDR3 nucleotide sequence: TGTGCCAGCAGTGTACACAGGGTGGTGAACACTGAAGCTTTCTTT. Protein product: CASSVHRVVNTEAFF.

This clonotype has at least ten counts. The chain is built from TRBV28 and TRBJ2-2, with TRBD2 matching over 14 bases. V shed 5 bases and J 1 base; nucleotides not matched to a gene: 12. Germline V CDR1 and CDR2: MDHEN, SYDVKM. This CDR3 is 20 amino acids long. The CDR3 loop reads CASSQLLGTSGRRNTGELFF. CDR3 nucleotide sequence: TGTGCCAGCAGTCAACTGTTGGGGACTAGCGGGAGACGGAACACCGGGGAGCTGTTTTTT.

This clonotype was counted many times. V is TRBV7-8 and J is TRBJ2-1; 10 bases agree with TRBD1. This CDR3 is 15 amino acids long. V dropped 5 bases and J dropped 7; count of bases not matched to a gene: 8. Per the germline V gene, CDR1 is SGHVS and CDR2 is FQNEAQ. CDR3 residues: CASSHDRGRGNEQFF. The CDR3 DNA reads TGTGCCAGCAGCCACGACAGGGGGCGAGGGAATGAGCAGTTCTTC.

This clonotype was seen ten or more times. The chain carries TRBV7-2 and TRBJ2-5; a weak D match, TRBD2 (6 bases). Germline CDR1 and CDR2: SGHTA and FQGNSA. Trimming took 5 bases from V and 2 from J, leaving 18 bases between them. There are 16 residues in the CDR3. CDR3 sequence reads: CASSAWGRRAQETQYF. For the CDR3, the DNA is TGTGCCAGCAGCGCCTGGGGGAGGAGGGCACAAGAGACCCAGTACTTC.

This chain uses TRBV5-1 with TRBJ2-1, with 8 positions matching TRBD1. The CDR3 has 16 amino acids. Germline loops: CDR1 SGHRS, CDR2 YFSETQ. After removal of 1 base from V and 9 bases from J, the junction contained 12 bases not matched to a gene. The CDR3 region is CASSLIVQGEAGEQFF. Here the CDR3 DNA reads TGCGCCAGCAGCTTGATAGTACAGGGGGAAGCGGGTGAGCAGTTCTTC.

About this clonotype itself: This could be a read error, since a much larger clone is one nucleotide away. The CDR3 carries no conserved terminal phenylalanine or tryptophan, so it likely arises from a read error. This chain links TRBV12-3 or TRBV12-4 with TRBJ2-7; TRBD2 agrees at 7 bases. V trimming: 4 bases; J trimming: 3 bases; junction bases outside the gene matches: 3. The CDR3 length is 13 residues. The chain's CDR3 is CASSSGGIYEQYL. Here the CDR3 DNA reads TGTGCCAGCAGTTCGGGGGGTATCTACGAGCAGTACCTC.

V is TRBV6-5 and J is TRBJ2-7; TRBD2 is a possible D gene (6 bases). Germline V CDR1 and CDR2: MNHEY, SVGAGI. This CDR3 region has 15 residues. The V gene lost 0 bases and the J gene lost 1 base, with 10 bases spanning the gap. CDR3 protein: CASSYSLGTSYEQYF. CDR3 in DNA: TGTGCCAGCAGTTACTCATTGGGGACTTCCTACGAGCAGTACTTC.